This paragraph reports one TCR beta chain. Its antigen is currently unknown. The donors were members of the roughly 120-subject validation cohort (separate from the approximately 670-subject first cohort). This entry comes from a study of cytomegalovirus exposure and HLA in healthy donors. Findings and limits, study-wide: That first-cohort TCR clusters tended to co-occur in the 95 to 150 validation repertoires was found in a later analysis. A few CMV-associated chains proved CMV antigen-specific in vitro. The authors listed 150 to 200 TCR beta chains as cytomegalovirus-associated.

Germline CDR1 is SQVTM and CDR2 is ANQGSEA. The V gene lost 4 bases and the J gene lost 2 bases, with 12 bases spanning the gap. The CDR3 contains 14 residues. Only in-frame clones appear in the TCRdb table, and some are missing; sequencing was by immunoSEQ multiplex PCR. The sample lists hundreds of thousands of clones; around 87% were seen once. The source is a woman between 18 and 29 years old in good health and CMV-seropositive. The sample comprised PBMCs. The chain links TRBV29-1 to TRBJ1-5, with D perhaps matching TRBD1 (5 bases). The DNA for the CDR3 is TGCAGCGTTGTGGTTTCGGGGGGCAATCAGCCCCAGCATTTT. Protein sequence: CSVVVSGGNQPQHF. The full variable domain, in which reference TRBV29-1 and TRBJ1-5 provide the parts outside the CDR3, is SAVISQKPSRDICQRGTSLTIQCQVDSQVTMMFWYRQQPGQSLTLIATANQGSEATYESGFVIDKFPISRPNLTFSTLTVSNMSPEDSSIYLCSVVVSGGNQPQHFGDGTRLSIL.